Listed below are T cell receptor beta chains from one sample, sequenced in a study of blood T cell repertoires in COVID-19. The method was immunoSEQ multiplex PCR; TCRdb's version includes in-frame clones alone and lacks a portion of them. The repertoire holds more than 150,000 clones, with approximately 80% as singletons. Input material: peripheral blood. Receptor source: a woman in her sixties with acute or convalescent COVID-19. The CDR3 runs from the conserved cysteine through the conserved F or W. The D gene is left open where the match is weak. Only some rows state a clone size, as once, few, many or a class for expanded clones.

d_gene: TRBD1; v_gene: TRBV4-3; j_gene: TRBJ2-7; abundance: -; CDR3nt: TGCGCCAGCAGCCTGACCATATCAGGACAGGGGTACTACGAGCAGTACTTC; CDR3aa: CASSLTISGQGYYEQYF
d_gene: -; v_gene: TRBV7-2; j_gene: TRBJ1-3; abundance: once; CDR3nt: TGTGCCAGCAGCCGGGAGGTAGGGACTGGAAACACCATATATTTT; CDR3aa: CASSREVGTGNTIYF
d_gene: -; v_gene: TRBV20-1; j_gene: TRBJ1-2; abundance: -; CDR3nt: TGCAGTGCTAGAGATACGGCCGAGGACACCTTC; CDR3aa: CSARDTAEDTF
d_gene: TRBD2; v_gene: TRBV7-2; j_gene: TRBJ2-1; abundance: -; CDR3nt: TGTGCCAGCAGTCCAAGGGTGCTAGCGGGCTCCTACAATGAGCAGTTCTTC; CDR3aa: CASSPRVLAGSYNEQFF
d_gene: TRBD2; v_gene: TRBV7-2; j_gene: TRBJ2-7; abundance: few; CDR3nt: TGTGCCAGCAGCTTAGTACCTAGCGGGGTGAACGAGCAGTACTTC; CDR3aa: CASSLVPSGVNEQYF
d_gene: -; v_gene: TRBV18; j_gene: TRBJ1-4; abundance: -; CDR3nt: TGTGCCAGCTCACCGAACAGGGTTGCTAATGAAAAACTGTTTTTT; CDR3aa: CASSPNRVANEKLFF
d_gene: -; v_gene: TRBV4-3; j_gene: TRBJ1-5; abundance: few; CDR3nt: TGCGCCAGCAGCCAAGAATGGGCAGTAAATCAGCCCCAGCATTTT; CDR3aa: CASSQEWAVNQPQHF
d_gene: TRBD1; v_gene: TRBV2; j_gene: TRBJ1-4; abundance: -; CDR3nt: TGTGCCAGCGGAGGACAGGGGACGATCAGTGAAAAACTGTTTTTT; CDR3aa: CASGGQGTISEKLFF
d_gene: -; v_gene: TRBV5-5; j_gene: TRBJ2-1; abundance: -; CDR3nt: TGTGCCAGCAGCTCCATGAGCTCCTACAATGAGCAGTTCTTC; CDR3aa: CASSSMSSYNEQFF
d_gene: -; v_gene: TRBV19; j_gene: TRBJ2-5; abundance: -; CDR3nt: TGTGCCAGTAGTATATCTAGGACAGTTCGGGAGACCCAGTACTTC; CDR3aa: CASSISRTVRETQYF
d_gene: -; v_gene: TRBV7-3; j_gene: TRBJ2-2; abundance: -; CDR3nt: TGTGCCAGCAGCGGCAACACCGGGGAGCTGTTTTTT; CDR3aa: CASSGNTGELFF
d_gene: TRBD2; v_gene: TRBV30; j_gene: TRBJ2-7; abundance: -; CDR3nt: TGTGCCTGGAGACGGGGGGGCATCTCCTACGAGCAGTACTTC; CDR3aa: CAWRRGGISYEQYF
d_gene: TRBD2; v_gene: TRBV28; j_gene: TRBJ2-7; abundance: -; CDR3nt: TGTGCCAGCAGCCCTCGAACAGGATCGTCAGGGAGGGATGAGCAGTACTTC; CDR3aa: CASSPRTGSSGRDEQYF
d_gene: -; v_gene: TRBV10-1; j_gene: TRBJ1-6; abundance: few; CDR3nt: TGCGCCAGCATTCCCTCGGAGGGACCTATAATTTCACCCCTCCACTTT; CDR3aa: CASIPSEGPIISPLHF